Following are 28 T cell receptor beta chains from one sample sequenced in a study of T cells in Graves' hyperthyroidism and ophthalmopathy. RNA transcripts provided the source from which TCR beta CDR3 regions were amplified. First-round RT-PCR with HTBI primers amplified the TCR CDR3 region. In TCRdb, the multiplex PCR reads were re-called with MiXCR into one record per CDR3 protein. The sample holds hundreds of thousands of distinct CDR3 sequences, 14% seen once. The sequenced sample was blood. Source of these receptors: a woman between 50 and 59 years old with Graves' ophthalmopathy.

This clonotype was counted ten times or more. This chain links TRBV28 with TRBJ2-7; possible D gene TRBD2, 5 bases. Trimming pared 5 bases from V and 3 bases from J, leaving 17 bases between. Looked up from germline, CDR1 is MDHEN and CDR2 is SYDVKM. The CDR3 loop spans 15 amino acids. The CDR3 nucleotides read TGTGCCAGCAGTGGCCTAGGACTCCCGAGCTACGAGCAGTACTTC. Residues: CASSGLGLPSYEQYF.

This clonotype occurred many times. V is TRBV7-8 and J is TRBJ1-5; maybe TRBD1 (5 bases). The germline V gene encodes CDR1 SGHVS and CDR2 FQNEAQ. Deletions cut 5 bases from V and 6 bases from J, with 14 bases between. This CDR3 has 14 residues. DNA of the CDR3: TGTGCCAGCAGCGCAGACAGTTTTGCTCAGCCCCAGCATTTT. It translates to CASSADSFAQPQHF.

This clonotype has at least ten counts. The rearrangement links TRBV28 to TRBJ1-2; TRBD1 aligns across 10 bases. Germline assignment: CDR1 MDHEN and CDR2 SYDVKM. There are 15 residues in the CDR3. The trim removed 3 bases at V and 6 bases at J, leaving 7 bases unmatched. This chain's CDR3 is CASSFPRTGGDGYTF. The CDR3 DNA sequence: TGTGCCAGCAGTTTTCCCCGGACAGGGGGGGATGGCTACACCTTC.

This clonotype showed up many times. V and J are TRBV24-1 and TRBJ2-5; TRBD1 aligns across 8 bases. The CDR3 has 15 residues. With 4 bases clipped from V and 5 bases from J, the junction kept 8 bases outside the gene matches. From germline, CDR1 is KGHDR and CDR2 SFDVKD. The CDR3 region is CATSELQGASETQYF. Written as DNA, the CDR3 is TGTGCCACCAGTGAGCTGCAGGGGGCTAGTGAGACCCAGTACTTC.

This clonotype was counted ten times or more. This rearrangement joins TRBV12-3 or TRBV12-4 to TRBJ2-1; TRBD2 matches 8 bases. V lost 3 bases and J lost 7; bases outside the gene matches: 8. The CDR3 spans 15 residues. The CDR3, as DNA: TGTGCCAGCAGTTTCGGAGCGGGGGTGACTAATGAGCAGTTCTTC. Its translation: CASSFGAGVTNEQFF.

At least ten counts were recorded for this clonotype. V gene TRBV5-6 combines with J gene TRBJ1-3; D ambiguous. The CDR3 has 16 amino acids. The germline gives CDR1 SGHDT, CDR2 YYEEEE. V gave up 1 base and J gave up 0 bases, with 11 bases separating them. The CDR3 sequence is CASSLQSILSGNTIYF. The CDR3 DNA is TGTGCCAGCAGCTTGCAGAGTATTCTCTCTGGAAACACCATATATTTT.

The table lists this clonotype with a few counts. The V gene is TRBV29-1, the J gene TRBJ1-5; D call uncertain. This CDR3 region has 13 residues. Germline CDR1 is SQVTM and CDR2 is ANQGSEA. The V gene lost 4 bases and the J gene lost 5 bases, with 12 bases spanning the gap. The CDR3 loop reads CSVGTEPDQPQHF. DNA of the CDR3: TGCAGCGTTGGAACAGAGCCTGATCAGCCCCAGCATTTT.

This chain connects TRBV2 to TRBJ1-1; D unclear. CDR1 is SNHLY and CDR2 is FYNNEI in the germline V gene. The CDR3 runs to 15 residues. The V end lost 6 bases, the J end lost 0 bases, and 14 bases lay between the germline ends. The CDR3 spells CASRQAQLMNTEAFF. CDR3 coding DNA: TGTGCCAGCAGGCAGGCACAGCTCATGAACACTGAAGCTTTCTTT.

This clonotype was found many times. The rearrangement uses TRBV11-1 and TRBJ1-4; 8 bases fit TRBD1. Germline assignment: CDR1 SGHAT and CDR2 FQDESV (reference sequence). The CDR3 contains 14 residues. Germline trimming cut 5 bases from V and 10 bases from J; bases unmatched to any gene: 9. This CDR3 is CASSPGQVSGKLFF. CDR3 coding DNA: TGTGCCAGCAGCCCGGGACAGGTCTCTGGAAAACTGTTTTTT.

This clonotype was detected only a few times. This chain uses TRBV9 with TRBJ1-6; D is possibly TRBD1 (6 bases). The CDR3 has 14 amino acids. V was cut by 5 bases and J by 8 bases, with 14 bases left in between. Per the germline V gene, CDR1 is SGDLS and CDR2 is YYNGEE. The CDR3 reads CASSETGSDSPLHF. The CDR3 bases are TGTGCCAGCAGTGAAACAGGGTCTGATTCACCCCTCCACTTT. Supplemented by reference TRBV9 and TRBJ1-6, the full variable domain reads DSGVTQTPKHLITATGQRVTLRCSPRSGDLSVYWYQQSLDQGLQFLIQYYNGEERAKGNILERFSAQQFPDLHSELNLSSLELGDSALYFCASSETGSDSPLHFGNGTRLTVT.

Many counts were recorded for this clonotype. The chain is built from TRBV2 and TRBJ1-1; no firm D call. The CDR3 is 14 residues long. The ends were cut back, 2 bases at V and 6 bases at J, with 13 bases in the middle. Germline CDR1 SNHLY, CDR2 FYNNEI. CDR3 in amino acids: CASSESGLNPEAFF. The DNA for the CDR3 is TGTGCCAGCAGTGAATCTGGGTTGAATCCTGAAGCTTTCTTT.

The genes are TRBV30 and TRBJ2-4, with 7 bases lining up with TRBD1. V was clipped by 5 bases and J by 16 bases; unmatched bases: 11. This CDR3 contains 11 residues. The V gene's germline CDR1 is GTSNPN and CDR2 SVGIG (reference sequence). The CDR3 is CAWSIDRVLYF. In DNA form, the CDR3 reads TGTGCCTGGTCCATCGACAGGGTTCTCTACTTC.

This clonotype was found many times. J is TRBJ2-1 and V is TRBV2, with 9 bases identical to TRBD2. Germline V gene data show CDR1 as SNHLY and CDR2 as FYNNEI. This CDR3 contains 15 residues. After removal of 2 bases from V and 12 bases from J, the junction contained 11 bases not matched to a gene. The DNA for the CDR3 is TGTGCCAGCAGTGAAAGGACTAGCGCTTTGAATCGGCAGTTCTTC. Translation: CASSERTSALNRQFF.

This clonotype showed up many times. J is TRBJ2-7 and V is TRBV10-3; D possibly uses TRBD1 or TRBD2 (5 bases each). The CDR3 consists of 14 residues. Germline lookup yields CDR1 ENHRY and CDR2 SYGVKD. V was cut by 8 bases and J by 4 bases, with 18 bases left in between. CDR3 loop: CAIAGPGSGYEQYF. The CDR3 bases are TGTGCCATCGCAGGGCCAGGGAGTGGATACGAGCAGTACTTC.

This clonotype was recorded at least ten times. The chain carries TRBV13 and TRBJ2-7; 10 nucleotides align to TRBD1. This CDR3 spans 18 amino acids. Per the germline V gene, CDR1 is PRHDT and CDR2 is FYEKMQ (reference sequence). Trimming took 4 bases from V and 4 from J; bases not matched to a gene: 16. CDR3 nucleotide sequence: TGTGCCAGCAGCTCAAGCCCGGACCGGGACAGGGGTATGTACGAGCAGTACTTC. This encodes CASSSSPDRDRGMYEQYF.

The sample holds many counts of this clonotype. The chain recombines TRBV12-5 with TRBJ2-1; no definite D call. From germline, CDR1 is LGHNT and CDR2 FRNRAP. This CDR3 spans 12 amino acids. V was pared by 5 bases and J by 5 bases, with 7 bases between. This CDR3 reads CASGRRNNEQFF. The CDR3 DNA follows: TGTGCTAGTGGTAGGAGAAACAATGAGCAGTTCTTC.

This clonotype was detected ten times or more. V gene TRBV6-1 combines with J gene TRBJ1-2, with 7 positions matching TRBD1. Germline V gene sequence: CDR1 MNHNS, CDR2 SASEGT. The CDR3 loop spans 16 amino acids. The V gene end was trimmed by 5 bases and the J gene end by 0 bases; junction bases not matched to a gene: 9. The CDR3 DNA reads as TGTGCCAGCAGTCGACGACAGGGCAGCCCTAACTATGGCTACACCTTC. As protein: CASSRRQGSPNYGYTF.

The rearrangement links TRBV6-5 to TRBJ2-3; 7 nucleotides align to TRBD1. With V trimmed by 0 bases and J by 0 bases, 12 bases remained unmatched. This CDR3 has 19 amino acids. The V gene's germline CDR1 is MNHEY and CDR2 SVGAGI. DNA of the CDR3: TGTGCCAGCAGTTACTCGGGACAGCTCATCCCCACTAGCACAGATACGCAGTATTTT. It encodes CASSYSGQLIPTSTDTQYF.

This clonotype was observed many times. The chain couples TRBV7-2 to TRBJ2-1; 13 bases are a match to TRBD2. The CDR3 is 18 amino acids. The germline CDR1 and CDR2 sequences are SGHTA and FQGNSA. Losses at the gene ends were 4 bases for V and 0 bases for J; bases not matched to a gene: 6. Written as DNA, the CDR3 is TGTGCCAGCAGCTCTCGGACTAGCGGGAGTTACTCCTACAATGAGCAGTTCTTC. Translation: CASSSRTSGSYSYNEQFF.

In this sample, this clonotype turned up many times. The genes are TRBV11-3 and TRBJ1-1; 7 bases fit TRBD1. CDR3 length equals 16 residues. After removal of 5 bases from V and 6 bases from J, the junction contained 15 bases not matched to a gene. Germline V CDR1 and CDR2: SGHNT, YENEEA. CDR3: CASSLKRETGKAEAFF. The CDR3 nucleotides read TGTGCCAGCAGCCTTAAAAGAGAGACAGGGAAGGCTGAAGCTTTCTTT.

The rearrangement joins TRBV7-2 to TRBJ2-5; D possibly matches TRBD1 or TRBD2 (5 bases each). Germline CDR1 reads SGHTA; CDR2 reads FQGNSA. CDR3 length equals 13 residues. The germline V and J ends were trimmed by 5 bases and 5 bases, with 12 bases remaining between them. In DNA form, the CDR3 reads TGTGCCAGCAGCGGGGGACCTGGGGAGACCCAGTACTTC. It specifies CASSGGPGETQYF.

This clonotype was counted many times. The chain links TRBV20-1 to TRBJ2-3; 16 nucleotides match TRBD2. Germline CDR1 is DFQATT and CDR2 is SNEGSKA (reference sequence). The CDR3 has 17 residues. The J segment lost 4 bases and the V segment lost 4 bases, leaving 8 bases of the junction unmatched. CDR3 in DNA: TGCAGTGCTAACCCGGGACTAGCGGGAGGGCGGCCAGATACGCAGTATTTT. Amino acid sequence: CSANPGLAGGRPDTQYF.

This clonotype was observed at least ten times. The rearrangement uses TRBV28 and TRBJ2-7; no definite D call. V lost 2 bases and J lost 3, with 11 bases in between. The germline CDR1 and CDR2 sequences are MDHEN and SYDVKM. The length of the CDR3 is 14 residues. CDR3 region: CASSLQVFNYEQYF. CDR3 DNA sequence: TGTGCCAGCAGTTTACAGGTTTTTAACTACGAGCAGTACTTC.

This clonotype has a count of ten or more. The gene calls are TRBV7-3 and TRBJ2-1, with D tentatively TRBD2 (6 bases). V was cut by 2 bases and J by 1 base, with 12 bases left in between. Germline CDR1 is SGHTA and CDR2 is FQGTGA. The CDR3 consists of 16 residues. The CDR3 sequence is CASSLSGSGSYNEQFF. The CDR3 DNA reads TGTGCCAGCAGCTTATCCGGGAGTGGGTCCTACAATGAGCAGTTCTTC.

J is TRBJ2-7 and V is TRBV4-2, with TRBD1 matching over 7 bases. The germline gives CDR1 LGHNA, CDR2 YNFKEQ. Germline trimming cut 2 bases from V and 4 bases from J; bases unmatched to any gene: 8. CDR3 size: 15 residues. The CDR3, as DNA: TGTGCCAGCAGCCAATGGGACAGTAAGTCATACGAGCAGTACTTC. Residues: CASSQWDSKSYEQYF.

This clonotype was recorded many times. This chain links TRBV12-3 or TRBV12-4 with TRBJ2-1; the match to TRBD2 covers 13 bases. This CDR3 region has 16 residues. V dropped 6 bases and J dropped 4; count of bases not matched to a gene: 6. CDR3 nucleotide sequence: TGTGCCAGCAGCCCAAGGACTAGCGGGAGATACAATGAGCAGTTCTTC. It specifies CASSPRTSGRYNEQFF.

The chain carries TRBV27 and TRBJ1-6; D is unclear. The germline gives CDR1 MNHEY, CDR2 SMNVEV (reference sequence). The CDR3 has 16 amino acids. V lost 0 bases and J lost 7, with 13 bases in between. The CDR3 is CASSLSRHKLNSPLHF. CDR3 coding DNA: TGTGCCAGCAGTTTATCGAGACACAAACTCAATTCACCCCTCCACTTT.

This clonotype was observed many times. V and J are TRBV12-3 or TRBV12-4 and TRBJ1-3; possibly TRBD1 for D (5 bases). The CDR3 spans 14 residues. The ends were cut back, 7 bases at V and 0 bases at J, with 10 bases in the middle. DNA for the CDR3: TGTGCCAGCACTGAGACAGTCTCTGGAAACACCATATATTTT. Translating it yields CASTETVSGNTIYF.